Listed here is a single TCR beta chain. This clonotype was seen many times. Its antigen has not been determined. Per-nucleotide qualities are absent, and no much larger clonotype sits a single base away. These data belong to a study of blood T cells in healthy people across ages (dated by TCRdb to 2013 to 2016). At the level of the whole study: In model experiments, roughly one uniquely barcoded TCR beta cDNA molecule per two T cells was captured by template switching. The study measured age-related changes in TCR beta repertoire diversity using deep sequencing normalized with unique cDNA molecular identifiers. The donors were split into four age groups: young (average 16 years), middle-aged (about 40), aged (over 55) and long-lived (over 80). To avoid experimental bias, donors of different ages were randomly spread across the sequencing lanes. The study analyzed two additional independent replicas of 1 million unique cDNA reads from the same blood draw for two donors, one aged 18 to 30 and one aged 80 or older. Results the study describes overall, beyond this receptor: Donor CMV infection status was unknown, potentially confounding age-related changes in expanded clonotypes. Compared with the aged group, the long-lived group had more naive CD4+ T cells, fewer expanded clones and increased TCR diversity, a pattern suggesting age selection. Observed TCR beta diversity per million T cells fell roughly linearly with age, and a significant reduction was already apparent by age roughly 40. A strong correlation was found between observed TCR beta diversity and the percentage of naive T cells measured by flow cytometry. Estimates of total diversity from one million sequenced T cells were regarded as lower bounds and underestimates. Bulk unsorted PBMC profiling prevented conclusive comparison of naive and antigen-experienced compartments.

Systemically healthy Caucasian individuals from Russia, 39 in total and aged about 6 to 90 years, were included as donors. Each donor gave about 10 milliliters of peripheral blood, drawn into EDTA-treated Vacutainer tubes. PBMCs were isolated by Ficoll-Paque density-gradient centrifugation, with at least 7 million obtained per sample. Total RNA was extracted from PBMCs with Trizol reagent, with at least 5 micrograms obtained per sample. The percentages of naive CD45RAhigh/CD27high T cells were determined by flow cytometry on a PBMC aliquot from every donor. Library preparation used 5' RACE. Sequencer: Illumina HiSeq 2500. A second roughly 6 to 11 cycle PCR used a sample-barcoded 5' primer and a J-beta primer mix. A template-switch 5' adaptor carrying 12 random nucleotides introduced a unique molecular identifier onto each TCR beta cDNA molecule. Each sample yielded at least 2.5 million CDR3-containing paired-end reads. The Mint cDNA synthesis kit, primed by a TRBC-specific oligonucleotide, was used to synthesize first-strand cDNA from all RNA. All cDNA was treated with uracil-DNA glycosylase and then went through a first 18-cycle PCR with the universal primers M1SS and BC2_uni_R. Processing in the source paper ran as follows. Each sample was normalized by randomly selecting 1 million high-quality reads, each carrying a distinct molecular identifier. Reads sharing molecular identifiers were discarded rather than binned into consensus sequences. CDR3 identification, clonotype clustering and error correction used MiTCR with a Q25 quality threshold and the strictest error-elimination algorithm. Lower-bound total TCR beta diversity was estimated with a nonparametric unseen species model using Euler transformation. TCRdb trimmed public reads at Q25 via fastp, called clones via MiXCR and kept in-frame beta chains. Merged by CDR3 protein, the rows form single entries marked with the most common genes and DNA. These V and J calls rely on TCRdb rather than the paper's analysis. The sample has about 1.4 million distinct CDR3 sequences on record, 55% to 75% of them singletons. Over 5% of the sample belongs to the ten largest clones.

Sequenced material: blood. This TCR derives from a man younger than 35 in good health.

CDR3 protein: CSARGTVDYEQYF. The nucleotides read TGCAGTGCTAGGGGGACAGTGGACTACGAGCAGTACTTC. The chain was built from TRBV20-1 and TRBJ2-7, with TRBD1 identical over 7 junction bases. The CDR3 goes from the cysteine to the phenylalanine over 13 residues. Here the CDR3 DNA is all that survives: 39 bases in frame from base 1. Here V drops 3 bases and J drops 3 bases, and the junction holds 5 bases not matched to any gene. As encoded in the germline V gene (reference sequence), CDR1 is DFQATT while CDR2 is SNEGSKA.